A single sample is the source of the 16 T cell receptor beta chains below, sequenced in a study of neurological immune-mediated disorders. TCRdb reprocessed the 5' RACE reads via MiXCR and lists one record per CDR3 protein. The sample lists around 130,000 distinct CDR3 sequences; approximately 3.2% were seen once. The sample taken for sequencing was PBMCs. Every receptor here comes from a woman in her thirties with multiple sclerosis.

The CDR3 DNA reads as TGTGCCAGCTCGCCTGGGCCTGGACGCGAGCAGTACTTC. It translates to CASSPGPGREQYF. This chain uses TRBV18 with TRBJ2-7, with D unresolved. Germline V gene lookup returns CDR1 KGHSH and CDR2 LQKENI. The germline V and J ends were trimmed by 6 bases and 6 bases, with 15 bases remaining between them. The CDR3 extends over 13 amino acids.

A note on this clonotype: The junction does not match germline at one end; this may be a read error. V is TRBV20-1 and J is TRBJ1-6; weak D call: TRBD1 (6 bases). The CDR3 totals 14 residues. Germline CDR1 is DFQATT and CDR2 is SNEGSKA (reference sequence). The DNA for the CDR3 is TGCAGTGCAAGAGGGGGGCTGGGAGATTCAACCCTCAACTTT. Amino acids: CSARGGLGDSTLNF.

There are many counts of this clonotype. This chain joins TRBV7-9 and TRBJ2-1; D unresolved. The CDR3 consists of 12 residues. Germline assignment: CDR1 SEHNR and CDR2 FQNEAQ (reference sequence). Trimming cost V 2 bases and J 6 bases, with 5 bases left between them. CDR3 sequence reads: CASSLLVNEQFF. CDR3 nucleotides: TGTGCCAGCAGCTTATTGGTCAATGAGCAGTTCTTC.

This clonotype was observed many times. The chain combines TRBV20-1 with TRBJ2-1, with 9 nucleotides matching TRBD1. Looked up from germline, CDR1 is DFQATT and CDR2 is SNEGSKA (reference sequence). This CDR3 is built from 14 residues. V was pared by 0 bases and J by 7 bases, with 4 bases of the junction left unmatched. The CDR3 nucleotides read TGCAGTGCTAGAGAACAGGGGGCTCTAAATGAGCAGTTCTTC. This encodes CSAREQGALNEQFF.

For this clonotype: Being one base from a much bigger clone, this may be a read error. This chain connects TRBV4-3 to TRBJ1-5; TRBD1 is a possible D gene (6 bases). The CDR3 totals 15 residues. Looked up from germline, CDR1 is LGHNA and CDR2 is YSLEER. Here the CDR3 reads CASSQGGGENQPQNF. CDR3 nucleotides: TGCGCCAGCAGCCAAGGCGGGGGCGAGAATCAGCCCCAGAATTTT.

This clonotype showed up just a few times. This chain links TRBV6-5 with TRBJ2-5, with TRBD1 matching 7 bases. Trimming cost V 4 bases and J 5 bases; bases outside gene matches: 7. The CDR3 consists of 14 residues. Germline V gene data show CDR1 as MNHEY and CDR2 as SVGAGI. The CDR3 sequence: CASSWDRRRETQYF. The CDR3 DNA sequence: TGTGCCAGCAGTTGGGACAGACGAAGGGAGACCCAGTACTTC.

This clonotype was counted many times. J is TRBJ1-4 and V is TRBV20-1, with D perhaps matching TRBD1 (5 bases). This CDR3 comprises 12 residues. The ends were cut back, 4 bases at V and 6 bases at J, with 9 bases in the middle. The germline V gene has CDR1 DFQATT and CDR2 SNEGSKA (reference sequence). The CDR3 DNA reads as TGCAGTGCTATGGGGGTTGATGAAAAACTGTTTTTT. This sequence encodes CSAMGVDEKLFF.

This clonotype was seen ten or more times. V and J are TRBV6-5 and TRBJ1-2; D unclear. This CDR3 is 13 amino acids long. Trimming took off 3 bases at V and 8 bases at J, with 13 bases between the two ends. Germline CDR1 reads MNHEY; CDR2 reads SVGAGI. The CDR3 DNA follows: TGTGCCAGCAGTTATCGGGGATATACGGGCTACACCTTC. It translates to CASSYRGYTGYTF.

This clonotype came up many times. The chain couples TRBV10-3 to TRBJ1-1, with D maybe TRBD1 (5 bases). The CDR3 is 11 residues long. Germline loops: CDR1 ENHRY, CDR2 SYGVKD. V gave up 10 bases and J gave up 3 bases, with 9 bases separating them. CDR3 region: CATLQDTEAFF. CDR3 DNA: TGTGCCACACTACAGGACACTGAAGCTTTCTTT.

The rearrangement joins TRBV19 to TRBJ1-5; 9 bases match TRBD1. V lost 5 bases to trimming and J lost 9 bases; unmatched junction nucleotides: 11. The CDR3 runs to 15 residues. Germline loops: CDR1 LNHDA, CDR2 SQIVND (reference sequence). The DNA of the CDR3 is TGTGCCAGTAGTGGTCGGGACAGGGATACATCGCCCCAGCATTTT. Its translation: CASSGRDRDTSPQHF. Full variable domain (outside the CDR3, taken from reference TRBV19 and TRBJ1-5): DGGITQSPKYLFRKEGQNVTLSCEQNLNHDAMYWYRQDPGQGLRLIYYSQIVNDFQKGDIAEGYSVSREKKESFPLTVTSAQKNPTAFYLCASSGRDRDTSPQHFGDGTRLSIL.

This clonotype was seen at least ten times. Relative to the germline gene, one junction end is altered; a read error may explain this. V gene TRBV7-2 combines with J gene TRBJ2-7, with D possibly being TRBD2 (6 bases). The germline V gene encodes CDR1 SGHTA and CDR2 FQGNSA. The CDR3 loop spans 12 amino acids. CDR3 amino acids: CVSSRGGYEQYF. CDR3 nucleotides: TGTGTCAGCAGCCGAGGAGGGTACGAGCAGTACTTC.

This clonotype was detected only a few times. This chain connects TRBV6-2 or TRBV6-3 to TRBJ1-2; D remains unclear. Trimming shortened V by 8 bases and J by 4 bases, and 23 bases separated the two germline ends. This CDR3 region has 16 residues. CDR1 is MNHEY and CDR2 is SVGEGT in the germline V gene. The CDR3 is CASRQATGKLIYGYTF. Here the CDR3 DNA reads TGTGCCAGCCGACAAGCGACGGGAAAGCTCATCTATGGCTACACCTTC.

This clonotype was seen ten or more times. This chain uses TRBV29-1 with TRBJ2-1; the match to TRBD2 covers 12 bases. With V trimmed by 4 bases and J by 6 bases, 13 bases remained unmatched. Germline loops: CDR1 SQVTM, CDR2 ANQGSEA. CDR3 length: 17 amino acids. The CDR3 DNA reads TGCAGCGTTGTTGTCGCGGGACTAGCGGGCCTGGGCAATGAGCAGTTCTTC. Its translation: CSVVVAGLAGLGNEQFF.

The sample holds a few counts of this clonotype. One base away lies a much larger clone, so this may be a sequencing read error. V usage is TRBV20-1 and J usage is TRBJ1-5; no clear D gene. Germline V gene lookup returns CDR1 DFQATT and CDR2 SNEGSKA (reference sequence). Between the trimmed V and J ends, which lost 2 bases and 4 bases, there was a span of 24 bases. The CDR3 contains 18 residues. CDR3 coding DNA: TGCAGTGCTAGATCGTATAACGCTCACGCAGCCAGGAATCAGCCCCAGCATTTT. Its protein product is CSARSYNAHAARNQPQHF.

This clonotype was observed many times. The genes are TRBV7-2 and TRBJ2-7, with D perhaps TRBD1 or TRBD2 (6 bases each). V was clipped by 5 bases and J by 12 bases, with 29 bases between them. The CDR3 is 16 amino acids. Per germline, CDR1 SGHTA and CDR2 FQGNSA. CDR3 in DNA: TGTGCCAGCAGCCAAAGAAAAGGGGGAGGTTTGATGCATTTGTACTTC. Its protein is CASSQRKGGGLMHLYF.

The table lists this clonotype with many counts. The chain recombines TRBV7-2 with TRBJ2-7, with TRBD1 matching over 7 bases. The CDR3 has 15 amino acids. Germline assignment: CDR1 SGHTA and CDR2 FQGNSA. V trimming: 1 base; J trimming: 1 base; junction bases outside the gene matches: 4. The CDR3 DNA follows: TGTGCCAGCAGCTTAGGGGGGACAGTTTCCTACGAGCAGTACTTC. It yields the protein CASSLGGTVSYEQYF. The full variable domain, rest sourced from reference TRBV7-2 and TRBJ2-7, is GAGVSQSPSNKVTEKGKDVELRCDPISGHTALYWYRQSLGQGLEFLIYFQGNSAPDKSGLPSDRFSAERTGGSVSTLTIQRTQQEDSAVYLCASSLGGTVSYEQYFGPGTRLTVT.